This T cell receptor beta chain stems from a study of regulatory T cells in long-lasting Graves disease. Time point defined: newly diagnosed GD, antithyroid drugs for less than 3 months. There was RNA extracted from PBMCs, and the TCR library was made from it. This clonotype showed up just a few times. Libraries of TCR beta came from iRepertoire HTBI primers plus Arm-PCR of CDR3 regions. One entry per CDR3 protein results from TCRdb running MiXCR on the multiplex PCR reads. The table shows 500,000 or so distinct CDR3 sequences, with around 16% occurring only once. These same records also appear under a second study, on T cells in Graves' hyperthyroidism and ophthalmopathy.

The specimen was peripheral blood mononuclear cells (PBMCs), collected at new diagnosis, from a patient treated with antithyroid drugs. This clonotype was sampled from a man aged 35 to 55 with Graves disease.

CDR3 nucleotides: TGTGCCACCGCCGGGACAGGGGAGGTCGGGGAGCTGTTTTTT. Translated: CATAGTGEVGELFF. The chain uses TRBV6-1 and TRBJ2-2; 10 nucleotides align to TRBD1. This CDR3 contains 14 residues. With V trimmed by 10 bases and J by 7 bases, 9 bases remained unmatched. CDR1 is MNHNS, CDR2 SASEGT, per germline.